The rows below give T cell receptor beta chains drawn from one sample of a study of T cell repertoires in cytomegalovirus infection. TCRdb called the reads again in MiXCR, with one record for every CDR3 protein. The sample gives about 220,000 distinct CDR3 sequences, 30% to 45% of which show up once; 59% is in the top ten. For these TCRs, the target antigens are not known. Sequences were derived from CD8+ T cells from cultured PBMCs, sampled from culture after CMV antigen stimulation. These receptors were obtained from a human donor in good health (CMV status not recorded). Some clones in this sample may be carry-over from other donors' samples. CDR3s include the opening cysteine and the closing phenylalanine or tryptophan. D genes are given only for firm matches. The size entry is marked missing in some rows and otherwise reads once, few, many or a size class.

v_call	d_call	clone_size	j_call	cdr3_nt	cdr3_aa
TRBV12-3/TRBV12-4	TRBD2	few	TRBJ2-5	TGTGCCAGCAGTTTAGAGGGAGGGGACGAGGAGACCCAGTACTTC	CASSLEGGDEETQYF
TRBV12-3/TRBV12-4	.	.	TRBJ2-4	TGTGCCAGCAGTTTATCCGTACCTGTAGCCAAAAACATTCAGTACTTC	CASSLSVPVAKNIQYF
TRBV6-6	.	many	TRBJ1-5	TGTGCCAGCAGTTACTACAGGGTGGGCAATCAGCCCCAGCATTTT	CASSYYRVGNQPQHF
TRBV7-8	.	.	TRBJ2-3	TGTGCCAGCAGCTTACGGGCTCTGGATACGCAGTATTTT	CASSLRALDTQYF
TRBV27	.	.	TRBJ2-1	TGTGCCAGCAGGCTACGTTACAATGAGCAGTTCTTC	CASRLRYNEQFF
TRBV5-4	.	.	TRBJ2-2	TGTGCCAGCAGCTTATCCTCGGGCCTTCCCTCAGGGGAGCTGTTTTTT	CASSLSSGLPSGELFF
TRBV6-6	.	.	TRBJ2-2	TGTGCCAGCCCGCGGAACACCGGGGAGCTGTTTTTT	CASPRNTGELFF
TRBV7-6	.	.	TRBJ2-3	TGTGGCAGCAGCTCCGTAGGCGGGGCACCCATGCAGTATTTT	CGSSSVGGAPMQYF
TRBV7-8	TRBD2	few	TRBJ2-1	TGTGCCAGCAGCTCAAGGTCGGCGGGGGGCCCCCAAGGTGAGCAGTTCTTC	CASSSRSAGGPQGEQFF
TRBV2	TRBD1	.	TRBJ1-1	TGTGCCAGCAGTGGAAGGGAGGGGGCGGGCACTGAAGCTTTCTTT	CASSGREGAGTEAFF
TRBV27	TRBD1	few	TRBJ2-2	TGTGCCAGCAGCCCCTCAGGGGGCAGGGGCACCGGGGAGCTGTTTTTT	CASSPSGGRGTGELFF
TRBV7-8	TRBD1	many	TRBJ2-5	TGTGCCAGCAGCTTGGGACAGAGACAGACCCAGTACTTC	CASSLGQRQTQYF
TRBV5-6	TRBD1	few	TRBJ1-1	TGTGCCAGCAGCTTGGTGATGGGACAGATCACTGAAGCTTTCTTT	CASSLVMGQITEAFF
TRBV28	.	few	TRBJ1-2	TGTGCCAGCAGTCAACAGGGTCCTAACTATGGCTACACCTTC	CASSQQGPNYGYTF
TRBV6-6	.	.	TRBJ2-1	TGTGCCAGCAGCCCTATATTTGAAGAGCAGTTCTTC	CASSPIFEEQFF
TRBV7-8	.	.	TRBJ2-1	TGTGCCAGCAGCCCTCGAGAGGCTAGCTCCTACAATGAGCAGTTCTTC	CASSPREASSYNEQFF